This T cell receptor beta chain came from a study of low-dose radiotherapy and immunotherapy resistance in tumors (dated by TCRdb to between 2021 and 2023). Background for the entire study: Cohort 1 received 0.5 Gy per fraction every 2 weeks, with a prescribed total PTV dose of 6.5 Gy. For Cohort 2, the dose was 1 Gy per fraction given every two weeks, adding up to 13 Gy in total across 26 weeks. Nivolumab was administered intravenously as a 240 mg flat dose every two weeks, and ipilimumab was administered intravenously at 1 mg/kg every six weeks. Cyclophosphamide 200 mg/m2 was administered intravenously every two weeks, one day before each radiation and immunotherapy administration. Aspirin 300 mg was taken orally once daily by patients for four cycles, starting on cycle 1 day 1. No randomization into treatment groups was done for the people taking part in the trial. The translational analysis covered eight patients: three from the first dose cohort and the first five from the second dose cohort.

For this chain, trimming is 7 bases at the V end and 3 bases at the J end, and the number of junction bases without a gene match is 10. The CDR3 has 15 amino acids, counting the end cysteine and phenylalanine. The retained sequence is limited to the CDR3, 45 bases, with the frame set at the first base. CDR1 DFQATT and CDR2 SNEGSKA were looked up in the germline V gene (reference sequence). The time point label here, explained by the study, means: after trial treatment. In light of the paper, this sample's treatment or condition label describes: LDRT plus nivolumab, ipilimumab, low-dose cyclophosphamide and aspirin (RACIN trial). The donors took part in RACIN, a single-arm, phase I, dose-escalation trial that combined nivolumab, ipilimumab, aspirin, low-dose cyclophosphamide and low-dose radiotherapy. Patients were eligible if they had advanced solid tumors that were TIL-negative. This clonotype was counted ten times or more. Its antigen remains unidentified. No much larger clone exists at a distance of one base, and base qualities are not known.

Sequencing was performed on an Illumina HiSeq 2500. Superscript III and a set of TRAV- and TRBV-specific primers were used to synthesize first-strand cDNA, so that both TCRalpha and TCRbeta chains were covered. TCRs were amplified with Phusion for about 20 PCR cycles using a constant-region primer together with the adapter attached to the V primers. The isolated mRNA was amplified using the MessageAmp II aRNA Amplification Kit, with in vitro transcription performed for around 16 hours at 37 degrees C. The Dynabeads mRNA DIRECT Purification Kit was used to isolate mRNA for TCR sequencing. Indexed Illumina adapters were added in a second Phusion PCR of roughly 25 cycles, after which AMPure XP beads were used to purify the products. The original pipeline was this. Using custom Perl scripts, TCR sequences encoding the same protein were pooled, out-of-frame sequences were removed, and the abundance of each clonotype was computed. Any TCR sequence backed by just one read was left out of the analysis. Among the metrics used to describe the repertoires were Shannon entropy, Gini index, clonality, richness, and the frequency of TCRs shared between repertoires. Clones were called with MiXCR by TCRdb after fastp trimmed the public reads at Q25, and only in-frame beta chains were retained. A single entry per CDR3 protein holds the most common genes and DNA from its merged rows. Here the V and J calls rest on TCRdb's processing, not on the authors' analysis. This sample comprises 85,000 to 95,000 distinct CDR3 sequences, more than 20% of them detected only once. 9.5% to 15% of the sample is held by the ten biggest clonotypes.

This TCR came from a female donor with ovarian cancer. In this chain, TRBV20-1 is recombined with TRBJ2-3; 10 nucleotides in the junction match TRBD2. The sample in question was PBMCs, obtained after low-dose radiotherapy plus immunotherapy. The DNA is TGCAGTGTCCCGAGTCCGGGACTAGCGACAGATACGCAGTATTTT. The encoded protein is CSVPSPGLATDTQYF.